A selection of T cell receptor beta chains follows, all from one sample in a study of cytomegalovirus exposure and HLA in healthy donors. The data were produced by immunoSEQ multiplex PCR, yet TCRdb's version contains in-frame clones alone and is incomplete. The sample yields some 150,000 clones, about 80% seen once. Sequenced input: PBMCs. The receptors shown here come from a man aged 25 to 45 in good health and CMV-seropositive. CDR3s include the opening cysteine and the closing phenylalanine or tryptophan. The order of the fields is V gene, D gene, clone size, J gene, CDR3 protein, CDR3 DNA. D genes are given only for firm matches. Some rows have no size entry. The others give once, few or many, or a class for an expanded clone.

V: TRBV10-3
D: TRBD1
size: -
J: TRBJ1-1
CDR3: CAISVLQGAGTEAFF
DNA: TGTGCCATCAGTGTCCTACAGGGGGCCGGGACTGAAGCTTTCTTT

V: TRBV9
D: TRBD1
size: -
J: TRBJ1-4
CDR3: CASSIRTGGGKLFF
DNA: TGTGCCAGCAGCATCCGGACAGGCGGCGGGAAACTGTTTTTT

V: TRBV9
D: TRBD1
size: -
J: TRBJ2-1
CDR3: CASSPRRGTGVNEQFF
DNA: TGTGCCAGCAGCCCGCGGAGGGGGACAGGGGTTAATGAGCAGTTCTTC

V: TRBV7-6
D: TRBD2
size: -
J: TRBJ2-2
CDR3: CASSSPRDRGEGGELFF
DNA: TGTGCCAGCAGCTCGCCACGGGACCGGGGGGAAGGCGGGGAGCTGTTTTTT

V: TRBV11-3
D: -
size: -
J: TRBJ2-6
CDR3: CGGGASGANVLTF
DNA: TGTGGAGGGGGGGCCTCTGGGGCCAACGTCCTGACTTTC

V: TRBV11-2
D: -
size: -
J: TRBJ2-7
CDR3: CASSLVVAPYEQYF
DNA: TGTGCCAGCAGCTTAGTCGTCGCGCCCTACGAGCAGTACTTC

V: TRBV4-1
D: TRBD2
size: few
J: TRBJ2-1
CDR3: CASSHGGGGVEQFF
DNA: TGCGCCAGCAGCCATGGCGGGGGGGGAGTTGAGCAGTTCTTC

V: TRBV5-6
D: TRBD1
size: -
J: TRBJ2-1
CDR3: CASSLEGQGANEQFF
DNA: TGTGCCAGCAGCTTGGAGGGTCAGGGGGCCAATGAGCAGTTCTTC

V: TRBV28
D: -
size: -
J: TRBJ1-4
CDR3: CASSLLNRAEKLFF
DNA: TGTGCCAGCAGTCTATTAAACAGGGCTGAAAAACTGTTTTTT

V: TRBV27
D: TRBD2
size: -
J: TRBJ2-3
CDR3: CASSSRTSDSTDTQYF
DNA: TGTGCCAGCAGTTCCCGGACTAGCGATAGCACAGATACGCAGTATTTT

V: TRBV2
D: TRBD1
size: -
J: TRBJ2-7
CDR3: CASRRTGPSYEQYF
DNA: TGTGCCAGCAGGCGGACAGGGCCCTCCTACGAGCAGTACTTC

V: TRBV5-1
D: TRBD1
size: -
J: TRBJ1-2
CDR3: CASSAPGQFYYGYTF
DNA: TGCGCCAGCAGCGCTCCGGGACAGTTTTACTATGGCTACACCTTC

V: TRBV4-2
D: -
size: -
J: TRBJ2-6
CDR3: CASSQRPDSSGANVLTF
DNA: TGTGCCAGCAGCCAACGACCGGACAGCTCTGGGGCCAACGTCCTGACTTTC

V: TRBV5-1
D: -
size: -
J: TRBJ2-2
CDR3: CASRGTQSNTGELFF
DNA: TGCGCCAGCAGGGGCACTCAATCCAACACCGGGGAGCTGTTTTTT

V: TRBV6-5
D: TRBD1
size: -
J: TRBJ1-2
CDR3: CASSYAGTGFYGYTF
DNA: TGTGCCAGCAGTTACGCCGGGACAGGGTTTTACGGCTACACCTTC

V: TRBV4-1
D: -
size: -
J: TRBJ1-1
CDR3: CASSQSGRDEAFF
DNA: TGCGCCAGCAGCCAATCGGGGAGGGATGAAGCTTTCTTT

V: TRBV7-3
D: -
size: -
J: TRBJ2-6
CDR3: CASSSWSGALSGANVLTF
DNA: TGTGCCAGCAGCTCTTGGTCAGGGGCGCTATCTGGGGCCAACGTCCTGACTTTC

V: TRBV5-4
D: TRBD1
size: -
J: TRBJ1-2
CDR3: CASSLWTGPYGYTF
DNA: TGTGCCAGCAGCTTATGGACAGGGCCCTATGGCTACACCTTC

V: TRBV4-3
D: -
size: -
J: TRBJ1-6
CDR3: CASSQNGQGYSPLHF
DNA: TGCGCCAGCAGCCAAAATGGGCAGGGATATTCACCCCTCCACTTT

V: TRBV29-1
D: TRBD1
size: -
J: TRBJ1-1
CDR3: CSVEGTGGVGTEAFF
DNA: TGCAGCGTTGAGGGGACAGGGGGGGTTGGCACTGAAGCTTTCTTT

V: TRBV5-1
D: TRBD2
size: -
J: TRBJ2-1
CDR3: CASSSGLAGGRGSYNEQFF
DNA: TGCGCCAGCAGCTCGGGACTAGCGGGGGGGCGAGGCTCCTACAATGAGCAGTTCTTC

V: TRBV7-9
D: TRBD1
size: -
J: TRBJ2-5
CDR3: CASSLGRQGQETQYF
DNA: TGTGCCAGCAGCCTCGGCCGACAGGGGCAAGAGACCCAGTACTTC

V: TRBV6-5
D: -
size: -
J: TRBJ1-3
CDR3: CASSREDSGNTIYF
DNA: TGTGCCAGCAGCCGGGAGGACTCTGGAAACACCATATATTTT

V: TRBV7-6
D: -
size: once
J: TRBJ2-1
CDR3: CASSLVASAAGEQFF
DNA: TGTGCCAGCAGCTTAGTGGCTAGTGCCGCGGGTGAGCAGTTCTTC

V: TRBV9
D: TRBD2
size: -
J: TRBJ2-3
CDR3: CASSVQRGRDTQYF
DNA: TGTGCCAGCAGCGTCCAGCGGGGAAGGGATACGCAGTATTTT

V: TRBV15
D: TRBD1
size: -
J: TRBJ1-1
CDR3: CATPGTDNTEAFF
DNA: TGTGCCACCCCGGGGACAGACAACACTGAAGCTTTCTTT

V: TRBV7-9
D: TRBD1
size: once
J: TRBJ2-5
CDR3: CASSTGQGETQYF
DNA: TGTGCCAGCAGCACCGGACAGGGAGAGACCCAGTACTTC

V: TRBV6-1
D: TRBD1
size: -
J: TRBJ1-5
CDR3: CASTLRDRGGQPQHF
DNA: TGTGCCAGCACCTTAAGGGACAGGGGAGGACAGCCCCAGCATTTT

V: TRBV19
D: TRBD1
size: few
J: TRBJ1-1
CDR3: CASRQGAGNTEAFF
DNA: TGTGCCAGTAGACAGGGGGCAGGGAACACTGAAGCTTTCTTT

V: TRBV5-6
D: -
size: -
J: TRBJ1-3
CDR3: CASRTTGTNTIYF
DNA: TGTGCCAGCAGAACCACAGGGACGAACACCATATATTTT

V: TRBV14
D: TRBD1
size: few
J: TRBJ2-1
CDR3: CASSQEDGTVYNEQFF
DNA: TGTGCCAGCAGCCAAGAGGACGGGACAGTCTACAATGAGCAGTTCTTC

V: TRBV29-1
D: -
size: -
J: TRBJ1-6
CDR3: CSVMTGENSPLHF
DNA: TGCAGCGTTATGACAGGTGAAAATTCACCCCTCCACTTT

V: TRBV6-1
D: -
size: -
J: TRBJ2-3
CDR3: CASSEGSRTDTQYF
DNA: TGTGCCAGCAGTGAGGGGAGTCGCACAGATACGCAGTATTTT

V: TRBV7-2
D: -
size: -
J: TRBJ2-7
CDR3: CASSFIYRDSEQYF
DNA: TGTGCCAGCAGCTTCATCTACAGGGATAGCGAGCAGTACTTC

V: TRBV29-1
D: TRBD2
size: once
J: TRBJ2-3
CDR3: CSVKTGGTQYF
DNA: TGCAGCGTTAAGACGGGAGGTACGCAGTATTTT

V: TRBV4-1
D: -
size: -
J: TRBJ2-2
CDR3: CASSQVGATGELFF
DNA: TGCGCCAGCAGCCAAGTGGGCGCCACCGGGGAGCTGTTTTTT

V: TRBV10-3
D: -
size: once
J: TRBJ1-5
CDR3: CAIRATEYSNQPQHF
DNA: TGTGCCATCAGGGCGACAGAGTATAGCAATCAGCCCCAGCATTTT

V: TRBV7-9
D: TRBD1
size: -
J: TRBJ2-4
CDR3: CASSLDRGHAKNIQYF
DNA: TGTGCCAGCAGCTTAGACAGGGGGCATGCCAAAAACATTCAGTACTTC

V: TRBV28
D: -
size: few
J: TRBJ1-3
CDR3: CASSPWRGGNTIYF
DNA: TGTGCCAGCAGTCCCTGGCGGGGTGGAAACACCATATATTTT